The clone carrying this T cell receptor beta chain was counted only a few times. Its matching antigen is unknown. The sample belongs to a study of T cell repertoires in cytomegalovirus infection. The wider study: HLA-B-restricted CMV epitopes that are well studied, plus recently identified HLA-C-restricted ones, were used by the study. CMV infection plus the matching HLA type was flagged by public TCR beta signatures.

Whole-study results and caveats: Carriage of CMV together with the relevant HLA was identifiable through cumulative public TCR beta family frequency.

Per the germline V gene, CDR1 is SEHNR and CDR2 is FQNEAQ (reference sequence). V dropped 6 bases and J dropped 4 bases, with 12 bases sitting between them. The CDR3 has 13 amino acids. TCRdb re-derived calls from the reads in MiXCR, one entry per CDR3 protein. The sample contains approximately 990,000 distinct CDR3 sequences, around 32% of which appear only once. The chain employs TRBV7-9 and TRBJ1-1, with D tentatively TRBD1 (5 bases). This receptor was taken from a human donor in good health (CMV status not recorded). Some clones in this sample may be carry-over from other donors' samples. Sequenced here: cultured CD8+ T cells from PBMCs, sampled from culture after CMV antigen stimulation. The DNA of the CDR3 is TGTGCCAGCAGGGGGGAAGTAGGCACTGAAGCTTTCTTT. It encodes CASRGEVGTEAFF.